The 2 T cell receptor beta chains presented below share a single source sample, sequenced in a study of blood T cell repertoires in COVID-19. The table came from immunoSEQ multiplex PCR; TCRdb's copy has only in-frame clones and leaves some out. The sample records roughly 380,000 clones, approximately 89% being singletons. Sequencing input: peripheral blood. The receptors stem from a woman in her thirties or forties with COVID-19, enrolled during active disease.

The chain couples TRBV10-3 to TRBJ1-2, with TRBD1 matching 8 bases. Germline CDR1 is ENHRY and CDR2 is SYGVKD. The length of the CDR3 is 16 residues. J was trimmed by 2 bases and V by 6 bases; bases with no gene match: 11. CDR3 in DNA: TGTGCCATCAGCTGGGGGACAGGAAGGCCCAACTATGGCTACACCTTC. Its protein product is CAISWGTGRPNYGYTF.

This clone appeared a few times. In DNA, the CDR3 is TGTGCCAGTAGTTTTCGGACAGGGCTGAACACTGAAGCTTTCTTT. Translation: CASSFRTGLNTEAFF. This chain connects TRBV19 to TRBJ1-1, with 8 bases identical to TRBD1. CDR3 size: 15 residues. The germline V gene has CDR1 LNHDA and CDR2 SQIVND (reference sequence). With V trimmed by 5 bases and J by 0 bases, 5 bases remained unmatched.